These 25 T cell receptor beta chains were sequenced from one sample in a study of T-cell memory formation after mild COVID-19. TCRdb called the 5' RACE reads again in MiXCR, with one record for every CDR3 protein. The repertoire holds 150,000 or so distinct CDR3 sequences, with about 14% as singletons. The material sequenced was PBMCs or a T cell subset sorted from them (not recorded which). These receptors all come from an adult woman who had mild COVID-19 (a few samples of this study predate the infection). Cell type and time point are not known.

This clonotype came up a few times. This chain connects TRBV7-2 to TRBJ2-2; 12 nucleotides agree with TRBD2. The CDR3 has 17 residues. J gave up 9 bases and V 1 base, and 9 bases lay outside the gene matches. CDR1 SGHTA and CDR2 FQGNSA come from the germline V gene. This CDR3 is CASSLGGTSGRTRELFF. In DNA form, the CDR3 reads TGTGCCAGCAGCTTAGGGGGTACTAGCGGGAGGACACGGGAGCTGTTTTTT.

Only a few counts were recorded for this clonotype. The rearrangement joins TRBV29-1 to TRBJ2-7, with TRBD1 identical over 8 bases. The germline V gene encodes CDR1 SQVTM and CDR2 ANQGSEA. V dropped 4 bases and J dropped 1; count of bases not matched to a gene: 0. The CDR3 sequence is 12 residues long. The chain's CDR3 is CSVGTGSYEQYF. CDR3 sequence (DNA): TGCAGCGTTGGGACAGGGTCCTACGAGCAGTACTTC.

This clonotype turned up a few times. The chain combines TRBV12-3 or TRBV12-4 with TRBJ2-3, with D possibly TRBD2 on 5 matching bases. The CDR3 is 12 residues long. Trimming left V 5 bases short and J 5 bases short, with 8 bases between. This chain's CDR3 is CASSEAGDTQYF. As DNA, the CDR3 is TGTGCCAGCAGTGAGGCGGGAGATACGCAGTATTTT.

This clonotype was observed a handful of times. At one of its ends the junction is not consistent with the germline gene, which may arise from a read error. This chain joins TRBV5-5 and TRBJ2-2; D ambiguous. The germline gives CDR1 SGHKS, CDR2 YYEKEE (reference sequence). The CDR3 sequence is 12 residues long. The CDR3 bases are TGTGCCAGCAAAAATAACAGCGGGGAGCTGTTTTTT. Amino acids: CASKNNSGELFF.

The chain recombines TRBV12-3 or TRBV12-4 with TRBJ2-5, with D perhaps TRBD1 (5 bases). The CDR3 contains 16 residues. Trimming took 3 bases from V and 2 from J, leaving 16 bases between them. DNA for the CDR3: TGTGCCAGCAGTTTTGTTTTAGTAGGGGTACAAGAGACCCAGTACTTC. Amino acid sequence: CASSFVLVGVQETQYF.

This clonotype was seen a handful of times. The chain uses TRBV20-1 and TRBJ1-2; D may be TRBD1 (5 bases). V shed 3 bases and J shed 0 bases, with 17 bases lying between them. The CDR3 has 16 amino acids. The germline CDR1 and CDR2 sequences are DFQATT and SNEGSKA (reference sequence). The CDR3 region is CSARRGPRVANYGYTF. The CDR3 nucleotides read TGCAGTGCTAGGCGTGGACCCAGGGTTGCTAACTATGGCTACACCTTC.

The V call is TRBV30, the J call TRBJ1-1, with TRBD1 as a possible D gene (5 bases). The CDR3 is 12 residues long. Germline CDR1 GTSNPN, CDR2 SVGIG (reference sequence). V gave up 3 bases and J gave up 3 bases, with 8 bases separating them. CDR3 coding DNA: TGTGCCTGGAGACAGGACTACACTGAAGCTTTCTTT. Amino acid sequence: CAWRQDYTEAFF.

The chain employs TRBV12-3 or TRBV12-4 and TRBJ2-2, with D uncertain. The V end was cut by 1 base, the J end by 6 bases, with 3 bases between. This CDR3 contains 12 residues. CDR3 in DNA: TGTGCCAGCAGTTTAGGGTCCGGGGAGCTGTTTTTT. It is translated as CASSLGSGELFF.

The gene calls are TRBV29-1 and TRBJ2-7; TRBD1 matches 9 bases. The V segment lost 7 bases and the J segment 11 bases; nucleotides outside the gene matches: 9. The CDR3 covers 11 residues. CDR1 and CDR2 from the germline V gene are SQVTM and ANQGSEA. The CDR3 reads CSAGGQGREYF. DNA of the CDR3: TGCAGCGCCGGTGGACAGGGGAGGGAGTACTTC.

This clonotype was seen only a few times. The V and J genes are TRBV11-2 and TRBJ1-3; D gene unclear. Trimming removed 1 base at V and 4 bases at J, with 5 bases between. In germline, CDR1 is SGHAT, CDR2 FQNNGV. CDR3 length: 13 residues. The CDR3 sequence is CASSLVLGNTIYF. The CDR3 DNA reads TGTGCCAGCAGCTTAGTACTGGGAAACACCATATATTTT. The full variable domain, its missing parts supplied by reference TRBV11-2 and TRBJ1-3, is EAGVAQSPRYKIIEKRQSVAFWCNPISGHATLYWYQQILGQGPKLLIQFQNNGVVDDSQLPKDRFSAERLKGVDSTLKIQPAKLEDSAVYLCASSLVLGNTIYFGEGSWLTVV.

This clonotype turned up a few times. J is TRBJ2-7 and V is TRBV28; TRBD2 aligns across 11 bases. Looked up from germline, CDR1 is MDHEN and CDR2 is SYDVKM. CDR3 length: 16 amino acids. After removal of 6 bases from V and 2 bases from J, the junction contained 9 bases not matched to a gene. The CDR3 coding sequence is TGTGCCAGCAGGGCCCCGGGACTAGCGGAAGCCTACGAGCAGTACTTC. This translates into CASRAPGLAEAYEQYF.

This clonotype was detected only a few times. This chain joins TRBV6-6 and TRBJ1-3, with 8 bases fitting TRBD1. Looked up from germline, CDR1 is MNHNY and CDR2 is SVGAGI (reference sequence). CDR3 size: 15 residues. The V segment lost 5 bases and the J segment 0 bases; nucleotides outside the gene matches: 3. CDR3: CASSGTGGSGNTIYF. Here the CDR3 DNA reads TGTGCCAGCAGTGGAACAGGGGGCTCTGGAAACACCATATATTTT.

The V and J genes are TRBV5-6 and TRBJ2-3; 11 bases fit TRBD2. CDR3 length: 16 residues. Germline-derived CDR1 and CDR2 are SGHDT and YYEEEE. V shed 3 bases, J shed 1 base, and the junction held 4 bases outside the gene matches. CDR3 sequence: CASSYPTSGGTDTQYF. CDR3 in DNA: TGTGCCAGCAGCTACCCGACTAGCGGGGGCACAGATACGCAGTATTTT.

V and J are TRBV27 and TRBJ2-1, with a weak D call TRBD2 (6 bases). Germline V gene sequence: CDR1 MNHEY, CDR2 SMNVEV (reference sequence). Deletions cut 3 bases from V and 7 bases from J, with 10 bases between. This CDR3 has 13 amino acids. CDR3: CASSLDYPNEQFF. CDR3 DNA: TGTGCCAGCAGTTTGGACTACCCGAATGAGCAGTTCTTC.

This clonotype has only a few counts. This chain links TRBV7-2 with TRBJ2-3, with 7 bases that match TRBD2. The germline gives CDR1 SGHTA, CDR2 FQGNSA. The CDR3 is 16 amino acids. V was clipped by 5 bases and J by 2 bases; unmatched bases: 10. CDR3 residues: CASSPERDSYTDTQYF. The CDR3, as DNA: TGTGCCAGCAGCCCCGAGCGGGACTCTTACACAGATACGCAGTATTTT.

This clonotype was detected ten times or more. The chain uses TRBV20-1 and TRBJ1-1; no reliable D call. The V end was cut by 1 base, the J end by 1 base, with 10 bases between. Germline-derived CDR1 and CDR2 are DFQATT and SNEGSKA (reference sequence). The CDR3 extends over 14 amino acids. The CDR3 nucleotides are TGCAGTGCTAGAGGACACCGCACGAACACTGAAGCTTTCTTT. Translated: CSARGHRTNTEAFF.

The chain employs TRBV20-1 and TRBJ2-3; 9 bases fit TRBD2. With V trimmed by 5 bases and J by 1 base, 7 bases remained unmatched. The V gene's germline CDR1 is DFQATT and CDR2 SNEGSKA (reference sequence). The CDR3 runs 15 residues. CDR3: CSAAGGPFGTDTQYF. As DNA, the CDR3 is TGCAGTGCTGCGGGAGGGCCTTTTGGCACAGATACGCAGTATTTT.

This clonotype was seen more than once but under ten times. V and J are TRBV7-6 and TRBJ2-7; D gene ambiguous. The V and J ends lost 2 bases and 2 bases respectively, with 10 bases between them. The V gene's germline CDR1 is SGHVS and CDR2 FNYEAQ. The CDR3 is 14 residues long. The CDR3 DNA reads TGTGCCAGCAGCTTACTGGCGCGCCCCTACGAGCAGTACTTC. Translating it yields CASSLLARPYEQYF. The whole variable domain, remainder taken from reference TRBV7-6 and TRBJ2-7, is GAGVSQSPRYKVTKRGQDVALRCDPISGHVSLYWYRQALGQGPEFLTYFNYEAQQDKSGLPNDRFSAERPEGSISTLTIQRTEQRDSAMYRCASSLLARPYEQYFGPGTRLTVT.

The V and J genes are TRBV4-3 and TRBJ2-1; 8 bases fit TRBD2. Trimming at V came to 4 bases and at J to 8 bases, leaving 4 bases not matched to a gene. CDR3 length equals 13 residues. Germline V lookup: CDR1 LGHNA, CDR2 YSLEER. In nucleotides, the CDR3 is TGCGCCAGCAGCCCGGGGGGGGGCCATGAGCAGTTCTTC. It translates to CASSPGGGHEQFF.

The sample holds one count of this clonotype. The CDR3 bases are TGTGCCAGCTCACCGGTCCTAGCCAACTCTGGGGCCAACGTCCTGACTTTC. Amino acid sequence: CASSPVLANSGANVLTF. The V and J genes are TRBV18 and TRBJ2-6; D is possibly TRBD2 (5 bases). The CDR3 extends over 17 amino acids. Germline loops: CDR1 KGHSH, CDR2 LQKENI. V was clipped by 3 bases and J by 0 bases, with 12 bases between them. Based on the CDR3 plus reference TRBV18 and TRBJ2-6, the full variable domain is NAGVMQNPRHLVRRRGQEARLRCSPMKGHSHVYWYRQLPEEGLKFMVYLQKENIIDESGMPKERFSAEFPKEGPSILRIQQVVRGDSAAYFCASSPVLANSGANVLTFGAGSRLTVL.

The chain combines TRBV12-3 or TRBV12-4 with TRBJ2-4; D may be TRBD2 (7 bases). Trimming removed 2 bases at V and 7 bases at J, with 12 bases between. The CDR3 runs to 14 residues. The CDR3 protein is CASSLSGGGNIQYF. DNA for the CDR3: TGTGCCAGCAGTTTATCGGGGGGCGGGAACATTCAGTACTTC.

This clonotype turned up a few times. Germline and junction disagree at one end, which may indicate a read error. This chain links TRBV6-5 with TRBJ1-2; D uncertain. Germline values: CDR1 MNHEY, CDR2 SVGAGI. The CDR3 totals 11 residues. The CDR3 reads CASGDWRASHF. The CDR3 DNA reads as TGTGCCAGCGGAGATTGGCGCGCCTCACACTTC.

The rearrangement joins TRBV6-6 to TRBJ1-2; D is uncertain. The CDR3 runs 15 residues. Germline values: CDR1 MNHNY, CDR2 SVGAGI (reference sequence). V was cut by 2 bases and J by 5 bases, with 15 bases left in between. The CDR3 DNA sequence: TGTGCCAGCAGTTACGACATGGAGCCCCTATATGGCTACACCTTC. Protein product: CASSYDMEPLYGYTF.

This sequence joins TRBV19 and TRBJ2-1; D not certain. Germline CDR1 is LNHDA and CDR2 is SQIVND (reference sequence). V lost 3 bases and J 2 bases, leaving 14 bases between the germline ends. CDR3 length: 16 amino acids. CDR3 region: CASSIYPSSAYNEQFF. The CDR3 nucleotides are TGTGCCAGTAGTATTTATCCCTCCTCCGCCTACAATGAGCAGTTCTTC.

The genes are TRBV4-2 and TRBJ2-7; 9 bases line up with TRBD1. The germline V gene has CDR1 LGHNA and CDR2 YNFKEQ. The CDR3 is 16 amino acids. J lost 6 bases, V lost 3 bases, and 12 bases had no gene match. CDR3 nucleotide sequence: TGTGCCAGCAGCCATGGACCGGGACAGGGATCTGGCGAGCAGTACTTC. Translated, it gives CASSHGPGQGSGEQYF.